The rows below give T cell receptor beta chains drawn from one sample of a study of CD8 T cells in Susac syndrome. One entry per CDR3 protein results from TCRdb running MiXCR on the immunoSEQ multiplex PCR reads. The sample shows 150,000 to 160,000 distinct CDR3 sequences, around 95% of them seen only once. Sequenced material: CD8+ T cells from PBMCs. The receptors were sampled from a human donor with multiple sclerosis. The CDR3 runs from the conserved cysteine through the conserved F or W. Fields, in order: clone size, J gene, V gene, D gene, CDR3 DNA, CDR3 protein. D genes are given only for firm matches. Rows may omit the clone size; those that give it use once, few, many or a size class.

>-|TRBJ1-5|TRBV27|TRBD1
TGTGCCAGCAGTGCCCATCCCGGGACAGGGGGTGCATCTCAGCCCCAGCATTTT
CASSAHPGTGGASQPQHF
>-|TRBJ2-5|TRBV12-3/TRBV12-4|-
TGTGCCAGCAGTTTCATGGGGGAAGAGACCCAGTACTTC
CASSFMGEETQYF
>-|TRBJ2-1|TRBV27|-
TGTGCCAGCAGCGGCCCGGGCTACAATGAGCAGTTCTTC
CASSGPGYNEQFF
>once|TRBJ2-7|TRBV6-5|-
TGTGCCAGCAGTTGGGGACGAGAAACCTACGAGCAGTACTTC
CASSWGRETYEQYF
>-|TRBJ2-1|TRBV4-2|TRBD2
TGTGCCAGCAGCCCCCAGCGGGGGGCGAATGAGCAGTTCTTC
CASSPQRGANEQFF
>-|TRBJ2-2|TRBV7-9|-
TGTGCCAGCAGCTTAAGGGGCAGTAACACCGGGGAGCTGTTTTTT
CASSLRGSNTGELFF
>-|TRBJ2-3|TRBV20-1|TRBD2
TGCAGTGCTAGCCGCTGGACTAGCGGGGGGGTAACCGCAGATACGCAGTATTTT
CSASRWTSGGVTADTQYF
>-|TRBJ1-2|TRBV29-1|TRBD1
TGCAGCGTGAGGGACAGGGATTATGGCTACACCTTC
CSVRDRDYGYTF
>-|TRBJ1-1|TRBV29-1|-
TGCAGCATTGGGGACGGGCTAAACACTGAAGCTTTCTTT
CSIGDGLNTEAFF
>-|TRBJ1-5|TRBV5-6|-
TGTGCCATCTACCTAAGTCAGCCCCAGCATTTT
CAIYLSQPQHF
>once|TRBJ2-7|TRBV27|TRBD1
TGTGCCAGCAGTACGCAGGGGGCGCAGTATTTC
CASSTQGAQYF
>-|TRBJ2-3|TRBV3-1|-
TGTGCCAGCAGCCAAACCAGTACGCAGTATTTT
CASSQTSTQYF
>-|TRBJ1-2|TRBV30|-
TGTGCCTGGAGTGTGGTCCCCCAATATGGCTACACCTTC
CAWSVVPQYGYTF
>-|TRBJ1-1|TRBV18|-
TGTGCCAGCTCACCACCCAAGGGTGCCACTGAAGCTTTCTTT
CASSPPKGATEAFF
>-|TRBJ1-2|TRBV2|-
TGTGCCAGCAGCCCGGGCTTCACTAACTATGGCTACACCTTC
CASSPGFTNYGYTF
>-|TRBJ1-2|TRBV9|TRBD1
TGTGCCAGCAGCGAGGGACAGGGTCTATATGGCTACACCTTC
CASSEGQGLYGYTF
>once|TRBJ2-1|TRBV6-6|-
TGTGCCAGCCGCAGCGTCCCGGATTACAATGAGCAGTTCTTC
CASRSVPDYNEQFF
>-|TRBJ2-5|TRBV6-5|TRBD1
TGTGCCAGCAGTCCAGACAGGGAGATGTGGGAGACCCAGTACTTC
CASSPDREMWETQYF
>-|TRBJ1-2|TRBV28|TRBD1
TGTGCCAGCAGTTTAACAGGGGACACTAACTATGGCTACACCTTC
CASSLTGDTNYGYTF
>-|TRBJ2-2|TRBV7-9|-
TGTGCCAGCAGCTTTTCTGTGAACACCGGGGAGCTGTTTTTT
CASSFSVNTGELFF
>-|TRBJ2-2|TRBV24-1|-
TGTGCCACCAGCGATGGGGGAAACGGCTCCGTATTTACGAACACCGGGGAGCTGTTTTTT
CATSDGGNGSVFTNTGELFF
>once|TRBJ2-5|TRBV28|TRBD1
TGTGCCAGCAGTGAAGACAGGGGGCTGGTTGGGACCCAGTACTTC
CASSEDRGLVGTQYF
>-|TRBJ2-7|TRBV27|-
TGTGCCAGCAGCGCGGGACGGAACTACGAGCAGTACTTC
CASSAGRNYEQYF
>-|TRBJ1-1|TRBV12-3/TRBV12-4|-
TGTGCCAGCAGCCAAGTTATACAGGTTCGGACTGAAGCTTTCTTT
CASSQVIQVRTEAFF
>-|TRBJ2-7|TRBV3-1|-
TGTGCCAGCAGCCAAGACTTCGAGCAGTACTTC
CASSQDFEQYF
>-|TRBJ1-5|TRBV30|-
TGTGCCTGGAGTCTTCCGGGACGGCTTTATCAGCCCCAGCATTTT
CAWSLPGRLYQPQHF
>-|TRBJ1-1|TRBV9|-
TGTGCCAGCAGCGAGGGACGGATGAACACTGAAGCTTTCTTT
CASSEGRMNTEAFF
>-|TRBJ2-7|TRBV3-1|TRBD1
TGTGCCAGCAGCCAGGACGACAGGGGACTCTCCTACGAGCAGTACTTC
CASSQDDRGLSYEQYF
>-|TRBJ1-1|TRBV20-1|-
TGCAGTGCTAGAGGGACACTCATGAACACTGAAGCTTTCTTT
CSARGTLMNTEAFF
>-|TRBJ2-7|TRBV2|-
TGTGCCAGCAGTCAGCCCTACGAGCAGTACTTC
CASSQPYEQYF
>-|TRBJ2-1|TRBV3-1|-
TGTGCCAGCAGCCCCTTGTGGGGGGGCCTTAATGAGCAGTTCTTC
CASSPLWGGLNEQFF
>-|TRBJ2-1|TRBV7-9|-
TGTGCCAGCAGCCCCACCTCGAGGACGTCACTTGAGCAGTTCTTC
CASSPTSRTSLEQFF
>-|TRBJ2-7|TRBV7-9|-
TGTGCCAGCAGCTTGCCCAGTACCTACGAGCAGTACTTC
CASSLPSTYEQYF
>-|TRBJ1-1|TRBV29-1|-
TGCAGCGTGGAAACAGGGATGACTGAAGCTTTCTTT
CSVETGMTEAFF
>-|TRBJ1-1|TRBV29-1|-
TGCAGCGATCTACGGGGCGCCACTGAAGCTTTCTTT
CSDLRGATEAFF
>-|TRBJ2-7|TRBV29-1|-
TGCAGCGCGGGTGGGGGAAGCTCCTACGAGCAGTACTTC
CSAGGGSSYEQYF
>once|TRBJ1-1|TRBV7-9|-
TGTGCCATAACACAGGAGAACACTGAAGCTTTCTTT
CAITQENTEAFF
>-|TRBJ2-5|TRBV19|-
TGTGCCAGTAGTACCGACCAAGAGACCCAGTACTTC
CASSTDQETQYF
>few|TRBJ2-1|TRBV6-2/TRBV6-3|-
TGTGCCAGCAGCCCGGGGATCACCAATGAGCAGTTCTTC
CASSPGITNEQFF
>-|TRBJ1-1|TRBV27|-
TGTGCCAGCAGTCCCGGACAGATCCTGAACACTGAAGCTTTCTTT
CASSPGQILNTEAFF
>-|TRBJ1-1|TRBV30|TRBD1
TGTGCCTGGACTACCGGGACAGGGAGGGAAACTGAAGCTTTCTTT
CAWTTGTGRETEAFF
>-|TRBJ2-2|TRBV12-5|-
TGTGCTAGTGGTTTGGATAAAGGGGAGCTGTTTTTT
CASGLDKGELFF
>-|TRBJ1-2|TRBV15|-
TGTGCCACCAGCACCTCATTTACGAGGAACGGCTACACCTTC
CATSTSFTRNGYTF
>-|TRBJ2-1|TRBV27|TRBD2
TGTGCCAGCCGCTCCCCACTAGCGGAACGATACAATGAGCAGTTCTTC
CASRSPLAERYNEQFF
>-|TRBJ2-7|TRBV29-1|-
TGCAGCTTCTTAACCGGGACGGATTACGAGCAGTACTTC
CSFLTGTDYEQYF
>-|TRBJ1-1|TRBV29-1|-
TGCAGCGTCCTCGGGGCCACTGAAGCTTTCTTT
CSVLGATEAFF
>-|TRBJ2-1|TRBV4-2|-
TGTGCCAGCAGCCAAGAACTTTGGTCGGCCGGGGGTGAGCAGTTCTTC
CASSQELWSAGGEQFF
>-|TRBJ2-5|TRBV20-1|TRBD2
TGCAGTGTTAGACTAGCGGGAGAAGAGACCCAGTACTTC
CSVRLAGEETQYF
>-|TRBJ1-5|TRBV2|-
TGTGCCAGCAGTGACAGTACAAGTAGCAATCAGCCCCAGCATTTT
CASSDSTSSNQPQHF